Included here is one T cell receptor (beta chain) sequence, with context. Its antigen is currently unknown. Documented time point: blood from clinic visit 5 months post-surgery; TSC patient then seizure free. The sequenced cases were selected for having the highest brain T cell transcript signatures. At least one anti-epileptic drug was given before surgery. V trimming: 7 bases; J trimming: 2 bases; junction bases outside the gene matches: 15. Germline CDR1 SGHVS, CDR2 FQNEAQ. The CDR3 loop spans 20 amino acids. Only in-frame clones appear in the TCRdb table, and some are missing; sequencing was by immunoSEQ multiplex PCR. The profile shows 300,000 to 400,000 clones, over 85% of them singletons. These data originate in a study of brain T cells in children with intractable seizures. Regarding the study as a whole: Patients' HCMV serostatus was unknown; virus specificity rests on CDR3 similarity alone.

This material consisted of peripheral blood, taken roughly 5 months after surgery. The origin of this receptor is a boy under two years old with tuberous sclerosis and intractable seizures. V usage is TRBV7-8 and J usage is TRBJ2-3, with 16 nucleotides matching TRBD2. The CDR3 DNA sequence: TGTGCCAGCACCTCTAGGTTCGGGGGACTAGCGGGAGGGAACACAGATACGCAGTATTTT. The encoded protein is CASTSRFGGLAGGNTDTQYF.